This T cell receptor beta chain was profiled in a study of blood T cell repertoires in COVID-19. Across the study: There were acute and convalescent COVID-19 samples, and they came from the United States, Italy and Spain. The cDNA or gDNA used as material had been derived from T cells, B-cell-depleted T cells, or PBMCs.

In the authors' workflow: Researchers report that nucleated cell counts were estimated from reference gene primer amplification. Sequencing used immunoSEQ multiplex PCR; TCRdb keeps in-frame clones, though not all of them. Clonal size and the V and J genes are those of that table, whereas D and trimming came from the DNA. The sample consists of fewer than 250,000 clones, about 88% of them appearing once. V was cut by 1 base and J by 4 bases, with 13 bases left in between. This CDR3 has 15 amino acids. The germline V gene has CDR1 SGHTA and CDR2 FQGNSA. Sequences were obtained from peripheral blood. The sequence was collected from a man in his sixties or seventies with acute or convalescent COVID-19. The chain is built from TRBV7-2 and TRBJ1-2; D may be TRBD1 (5 bases). The CDR3 DNA is TGTGCCAGCAGCTTAGGGGGGAGGGGAGGCTATGGCTACACCTTC. Translation: CASSLGGRGGYGYTF. The entire variable domain, with the rest obtained from reference TRBV7-2 and TRBJ1-2, is as follows: GAGVSQSPSNKVTEKGKDVELRCDPISGHTALYWYRQSLGQGLEFLIYFQGNSAPDKSGLPSDRFSAERTGGSVSTLTIQRTQQEDSAVYLCASSLGGRGGYGYTFGSGTRLTVV.